The 15 T cell receptor beta chains presented below share a single source sample, sequenced in a study of T cell responses to AZD1222 COVID-19 vaccine. Measured with immunoSEQ multiplex PCR; TCRdb has only the in-frame clones, and not every one. This sample has around 180,000 clones; around 88% occur once, and the top ten carry 0.4% to 0.5%. Sequencing was performed on peripheral blood, taken on day 0 of AZD1222 vaccination. The source of these receptors is an adult in good health.

V and J are TRBV10-1 and TRBJ2-7, with 9 positions matching TRBD1. Germline V gene data show CDR1 as WNHNN and CDR2 as SYGVQD (reference sequence). CDR3 length equals 15 residues. The V segment lost 7 bases and the J segment 6 bases; nucleotides outside the gene matches: 13. The CDR3 here is CASNIGGQGKSEQYF. The CDR3 coding sequence is TGCGCCAGCAACATTGGGGGACAGGGAAAGTCCGAGCAGTACTTC.

The CDR3 reads CASSASSYNEQFF. DNA of the CDR3: TGTGCCAGCAGTGCAAGCTCCTACAATGAGCAGTTCTTC. The chain carries TRBV12-3 or TRBV12-4 and TRBJ2-1, with D hard to call. Trimming cost V 5 bases and J 0 bases, with 5 bases left between them. The CDR3 consists of 13 residues.

V is TRBV7-9 and J is TRBJ2-7; 9 bases map to TRBD1. This CDR3 comprises 16 residues. Germline trimming cut 2 bases from V and 6 bases from J; bases unmatched to any gene: 11. Germline V gene lookup returns CDR1 SEHNR and CDR2 FQNEAQ (reference sequence). CDR3 sequence reads: CASSLLGLGTGPEQYF. For the CDR3, the DNA is TGTGCCAGCAGCTTATTGGGTCTTGGGACAGGGCCCGAGCAGTACTTC.

The sample holds one count of this clone. The chain couples TRBV27 to TRBJ2-2, with a possible D match to TRBD1 (6 bases). The CDR3 consists of 16 residues. CDR1 is MNHEY, CDR2 SMNVEV, per germline (reference sequence). Deletions cut 3 bases from V and 0 bases from J, with 11 bases between. The CDR3 region is CASSFLGQTNTGELFF. CDR3 DNA: TGTGCCAGCAGTTTTCTAGGACAGACGAACACCGGGGAGCTGTTTTTT.

The rearrangement uses TRBV19 and TRBJ1-2, with 9 bases lining up with TRBD1. This CDR3 has 15 residues. Germline CDR1 and CDR2: LNHDA and SQIVND (reference sequence). V shed 2 bases, J shed 8 bases, and the junction held 9 bases outside the gene matches. This CDR3 is CASSISGGTGTGYTF. In DNA, the CDR3 is TGTGCCAGTAGTATAAGTGGGGGGACAGGGACCGGCTACACCTTC.

The rearrangement joins TRBV21-1 to TRBJ1-5; the table gives TRBD1 as D, unverified against the DNA. TRBV21-1 is an annotated pseudogene. The CDR3 consists of 16 residues. This CDR3 is CASSPPGTGATQPQHF. The CDR3 DNA follows: TGTGCCAGCAGCCCTCCCGGGACAGGGGCGACTCAGCCCCAGCATTTT.

Ten or more counts support this clone. This chain connects TRBV5-4 to TRBJ2-7; no reliable D call. The CDR3 totals 12 residues. Germline CDR1 is SGHNT and CDR2 is YYREEE (reference sequence). Trimming removed 7 bases from V and 2 bases from J, with 10 bases in between. The CDR3 DNA follows: TGTGCCAGCGGTCCCGAGACCTACGAGCAGTACTTC. Translation gives CASGPETYEQYF.

The rearrangement joins TRBV27 to TRBJ2-7; 7 bases align to TRBD1. Germline trimming cut 5 bases from V and 5 bases from J; bases unmatched to any gene: 6. Germline CDR1 reads MNHEY; CDR2 reads SMNVEV (reference sequence). This CDR3 has 13 residues. DNA for the CDR3: TGTGCCAGCAGTGAAGACAGGGACAACGAGCAGTACTTC. This encodes CASSEDRDNEQYF.

The V and J genes are TRBV14 and TRBJ1-3; no clear D. Germline V CDR1 and CDR2: SGHDN, FVKESK. The germline V and J ends were trimmed by 1 base and 4 bases, with 5 bases remaining between them. The CDR3 length is 13 residues. The CDR3 sequence is CASSQVGGNTIYF. In nucleotides, the CDR3 is TGTGCCAGCAGCCAAGTAGGAGGAAACACCATATATTTT.

The table lists this clone with a count of one. The chain is built from TRBV4-3 and TRBJ1-2; TRBD1 might be the D (6 bases). Germline loops: CDR1 LGHNA, CDR2 YSLEER. With 0 bases removed from V and 6 bases from J, the gap between germline ends came to 14 bases. CDR3 length: 15 residues. The CDR3 loop is CASSQDSARGDGYTF. The CDR3 region has the DNA TGCGCCAGCAGCCAAGATTCGGCCAGGGGCGATGGCTACACCTTC.

The chain links TRBV9 to TRBJ1-1; D call uncertain. Trimming removed 0 bases at V and 7 bases at J, with 13 bases between. This CDR3 is built from 14 residues. Germline V CDR1 and CDR2: SGDLS, YYNGEE. The CDR3 protein is CASSVVEGWGEAFF. The CDR3 nucleotides are TGTGCCAGCAGCGTAGTAGAGGGATGGGGTGAAGCTTTCTTT.

The J gene is TRBJ2-4, the V gene TRBV19, with D tentatively TRBD1 (5 bases). The CDR3 covers 15 residues. V was clipped by 5 bases and J by 1 base, with 12 bases between them. Germline loops: CDR1 LNHDA, CDR2 SQIVND (reference sequence). Here the CDR3 DNA reads TGTGCCAGTAGTGGAATGACAGATGCCAAAAACATTCAGTACTTC. This gives the protein CASSGMTDAKNIQYF.

J is TRBJ1-1 and V is TRBV10-3; 9 bases fit TRBD1. There are 16 residues in the CDR3. V lost 8 bases, J lost 0 bases, and 10 bases stayed unmatched. From germline, CDR1 is ENHRY and CDR2 SYGVKD. The chain's CDR3 is CAIGTGTGLMNTEAFF. The DNA for the CDR3 is TGTGCCATCGGGACCGGGACAGGGTTGATGAACACTGAAGCTTTCTTT.

The chain carries TRBV11-1 and TRBJ1-2; 9 bases align to TRBD1. Germline V lookup: CDR1 SGHAT, CDR2 FQDESV (reference sequence). J was trimmed by 4 bases and V by 6 bases; bases with no gene match: 6. There are 14 residues in the CDR3. CDR3 DNA sequence: TGTGCCAGCAGAGAAACAGGGGGCTCCTATGGCTACACCTTC. Protein product: CASRETGGSYGYTF.

The chain employs TRBV9 and TRBJ2-5, with no clear D. CDR1 and CDR2 (germline): SGDLS, YYNGEE. V shed 4 bases and J shed 1 base, with 5 bases lying between them. The CDR3 sequence is 12 residues long. CDR3 region: CASSRIQETQYF. CDR3 nucleotides: TGTGCCAGCAGCCGGATCCAAGAGACCCAGTACTTC.